The subject of this entry is one T cell receptor beta chain. There are a few counts of this clone. Which antigen it targets is not known. No base quality information exists; no much larger clone differs at one position. V is reduced by 3 bases and J by 0 bases, leaving a spacing of 11 bases between them. Counted from cysteine to phenylalanine, this CDR3 has 15 amino acids. Here the CDR3 DNA is all that survives: 45 bases in frame from base 1. None of the patients had been given any treatment before thyroid surgery. Using T-cell receptor beta sequencing, the researchers looked back retrospectively at clinical samples from patients, gathered between the early 2010s and the late 2010s. The sample comes from a study of metastatic and nonmetastatic thyroid tumors (dated by TCRdb to 2018 to 2021). Regarding the complete study: For patients with malignant and with benign thyroid disease, the researchers compared repertoires between peripheral blood samples and tumor or nodule tissue samples. Points the paper makes about the study in general: TCR beta diversity was reported as significantly higher in malignant tumors than in benign nodules, in both blood and tumor samples.

Library generation was performed with PCR. The sample was run on an Illumina HiSeq 4000. High-throughput sequencing was used to profile the TCR beta-chain CDR3 region of every patient. The authors' analysis ran thus. The researchers built a classifier to tell apart papillary thyroid cancer patients with distant metastasis, based on CDR3 differences among clinicopathological groups. Repertoire diversity was assessed with the Shannon index, and tumor-blood repertoire similarity with the Morisita-Horn index. TCRdb reanalyzed the raw reads on its own, using fastp at Q25 for trimming and MiXCR for clone calling, and kept in-frame beta chains. The V and J calls and clone size come from TCRdb's table, not from the authors' own analysis. A total of 15,000 to 20,000 clones appear in this sample, 29% of them only once. Roughly an eighth of the sample is in the top ten clones.

The sequence is built from TRBV12-3 or TRBV12-4 and TRBJ1-2, with the identity of the D gene unclear. What was sequenced was tumor tissue. The receptor's source is a female donor with papillary thyroid cancer or a benign thyroid nodule (not recorded which). Some clones in this sample may be carry-over from other donors' samples. The CDR3 region: CASSFRADTNYGYTF. Here is the DNA: TGTGCCAGCAGTTTTAGGGCAGATACTAACTATGGCTACACCTTC.